A single sample is the source of the 32 T cell receptor beta chains below, sequenced in a study of vaccination and CD4 T cells after COVID-19. Sequenced with the Oncomine TCR Beta short-read assay was DNA taken from cultured CD4+ T cells. Each CDR3 protein gets one entry after TCRdb re-called the PCR reads with MiXCR. The sample has tens of thousands of distinct CDR3 sequences; about 33% are singletons. The time point here: late sampling 161 to 241 days after vaccination in a few convalescent patients. Treatment reported: approximately 9-day PBMC culture with coronavirus spike peptide pools or control peptides (ViraFEST assay). These receptors are not linked to any known antigen. Sequenced material: CD4+ T cells from blood, cultured in vitro, taken about 7 months after SARS-CoV-2 vaccination. The receptors here all came from a human donor who had recovered from COVID-19.

The gene calls are TRBV7-9 and TRBJ1-5, with D uncertain. Trimming took off 7 bases at V and 7 bases at J, with 23 bases between the two ends. The CDR3 has 16 residues. In germline, CDR1 is SEHNR, CDR2 FQNEAQ (reference sequence). The DNA of the CDR3 is TGTGCCAGCACCATCCCTTACGGGGAGGCGATGCAGCCCCAGCATTTT. Amino acids: CASTIPYGEAMQPQHF.

This sequence joins TRBV20-1 and TRBJ2-5; TRBD1 matches 11 bases. Per the germline V gene, CDR1 is DFQATT and CDR2 is SNEGSKA (reference sequence). Germline trimming cut 6 bases from V and 4 bases from J; bases unmatched to any gene: 4. CDR3 length: 13 amino acids. CDR3 bases: TGCAGTGCCAGTGGGACAGGGGGAGAGACCCAGTACTTC. Its protein product is CSASGTGGETQYF.

In its sample, this clonotype was seen a few times. The gene calls are TRBV10-3 and TRBJ1-1, with 8 bases fitting TRBD1. The V and J ends lost 2 bases and 4 bases, in that order; junction bases with no gene match: 3. The CDR3 extends over 14 amino acids. From germline, CDR1 is ENHRY and CDR2 SYGVKD. CDR3 residues: CAISEGQGFTEAFF. As DNA, the CDR3 is TGTGCCATCAGTGAGGGACAGGGTTTCACTGAAGCTTTCTTT.

The chain joins TRBV7-2 to TRBJ2-7; 10 bases match TRBD1. With 0 bases clipped from V and 2 bases from J, the junction kept 7 bases outside the gene matches. The germline gives CDR1 SGHTA, CDR2 FQGNSA. This CDR3 spans 17 amino acids. CDR3: CASSLAWVGQGPYEQYF. Here the CDR3 DNA reads TGTGCCAGCAGCTTAGCGTGGGTGGGACAGGGGCCCTACGAGCAGTACTTC. Together with reference TRBV7-2 and TRBJ2-7, the CDR3 gives the full variable domain: GAGVSQSPSNKVTEKGKDVELRCDPISGHTALYWYRQSLGQGLEFLIYFQGNSAPDKSGLPSDRFSAERTGGSVSTLTIQRTQQEDSAVYLCASSLAWVGQGPYEQYFGPGTRLTVT.

The CDR3 DNA reads TGCGCCAGCAGCCACGGGGACAGGGGAAGAACAGAGACCCAGTACTTC. Encoded protein: CASSHGDRGRTETQYF. This chain links TRBV5-1 with TRBJ2-5; 10 bases map to TRBD1. The CDR3 consists of 16 residues. With 4 bases clipped from V and 4 bases from J, the junction kept 10 bases outside the gene matches. Germline V CDR1 and CDR2: SGHRS, YFSETQ.

In this sample, this clonotype turned up a few times. V gene TRBV6-1 combines with J gene TRBJ2-1; perhaps TRBD1 as D (7 bases). The CDR3 loop spans 14 amino acids. V was trimmed by 6 bases and J by 6 bases, leaving 15 bases between them. Germline V gives CDR1 MNHNS, CDR2 SASEGT. CDR3 loop: CASSVQGTGNEQFF. The CDR3 DNA reads TGTGCCAGCAGCGTACAGGGGACTGGCAATGAGCAGTTCTTC.

The chain uses TRBV21-1 and TRBJ1-1. TRBV21-1 has pseudogene status. The CDR3 runs to 16 residues. DNA of the CDR3: TGTGCCAGCAGCAACCAGAATAACATTCTGGGCACTGAAGCTTTCTTT. Its protein product is CASSNQNNILGTEAFF.

This clonotype was recorded a few times. The J gene is TRBJ1-2, the V gene TRBV20-1; D remains ambiguous. The CDR3 has 12 residues. Per germline, CDR1 DFQATT and CDR2 SNEGSKA (reference sequence). The V end lost 3 bases, the J end lost 0 bases, and 5 bases lay between the germline ends. The CDR3 region is CSASTPNYGYTF. CDR3 nucleotides: TGCAGTGCTAGTACCCCTAACTATGGCTACACCTTC.

Comments on this clonotype: One end of the junction fails to match germline, which may point to a read error. The rearrangement joins TRBV7-7 to TRBJ2-5; 7 bases are a match to TRBD2. The CDR3 is 13 amino acids. CDR1 and CDR2 (germline): SSHAT, FNYEAQ (reference sequence). The chain's CDR3 is CASSQGGQETQYF. The CDR3 bases are TGTGCTAGCAGCCAGGGAGGGCAAGAGACCCAGTACTTC. The whole variable domain, filled in from reference TRBV7-7 and TRBJ2-5, reads GAGVSQSPRYKVTKRGQDVTLRCDPISSHATLYWYQQALGQGPEFLTYFNYEAQPDKSGLPSDRFSAERPEGSISTLTIQRTEQRDSAMYRCASSQGGQETQYFGPGTRLLVL.

The chain links TRBV2 to TRBJ1-1; possible D gene TRBD1, 6 bases. There are 15 residues in the CDR3. CDR1 is SNHLY and CDR2 is FYNNEI in the germline V gene. Trimming removed 7 bases at V and 4 bases at J, with 19 bases between. CDR3 sequence reads: CASTVWGLDSTEAFF. The CDR3 DNA is TGTGCCAGCACCGTGTGGGGGCTCGACAGCACTGAAGCTTTCTTT.

This chain joins TRBV4-1 and TRBJ1-1; maybe TRBD1 (6 bases). The CDR3 sequence is 15 residues long. V was shortened by 2 bases and J by 4 bases, with 14 bases between the two germline ends. CDR1 is MGHRA and CDR2 is YSYEKL in the germline V gene. The DNA for the CDR3 is TGCGCCAGCAGCCAACGCGAAAGGGGGGGCACTGAAGCTTTCTTT. Translating it yields CASSQRERGGTEAFF.

This clonotype turned up a few times. This rearrangement joins TRBV7-8 to TRBJ2-3; the match to TRBD2 covers 10 bases. The V and J ends lost 6 bases and 9 bases, in that order; junction bases with no gene match: 12. This CDR3 has 15 amino acids. The germline V gene has CDR1 SGHVS and CDR2 FQNEAQ. The chain's CDR3 is CASSSAEAGGLTQYF. CDR3 coding DNA: TGTGCCAGCAGTTCAGCGGAAGCGGGAGGGCTCACGCAGTATTTT.

The CDR3 spells CATGRGGASNQPQHF. The CDR3 DNA sequence: TGTGCCACCGGAAGAGGGGGGGCGAGCAATCAGCCCCAGCATTTT. This chain uses TRBV15 with TRBJ1-5, with a possible D match to TRBD1 (6 bases). CDR3 length: 15 residues. V gave up 8 bases and J gave up 1 base, with 15 bases separating them. CDR1 is LNHNV, CDR2 YYDKDF, per germline (reference sequence).

The rearrangement uses TRBV7-9 and TRBJ2-2; unclear D gene. The CDR3 has 13 residues. Between the trimmed V and J ends, which lost 2 bases and 2 bases, there was a span of 3 bases. Germline CDR1 SEHNR, CDR2 FQNEAQ (reference sequence). The CDR3 is CASSLINTGELFF. The CDR3 DNA follows: TGTGCCAGCAGCTTAATTAACACCGGGGAGCTGTTTTTT.

The chain uses TRBV7-2 and TRBJ2-1, with 8 bases fitting TRBD2. The J segment lost 5 bases and the V segment lost 6 bases, leaving 9 bases of the junction unmatched. This CDR3 region has 15 residues. CDR1 and CDR2 (germline): SGHTA, FQGNSA. The CDR3 DNA sequence: TGTGCCAGCAGACTCCGACTAGCGCAGGACAATGAGCAGTTCTTC. Translated: CASRLRLAQDNEQFF. The whole variable domain, filled in from reference TRBV7-2 and TRBJ2-1, reads GAGVSQSPSNKVTEKGKDVELRCDPISGHTALYWYRQSLGQGLEFLIYFQGNSAPDKSGLPSDRFSAERTGGSVSTLTIQRTQQEDSAVYLCASRLRLAQDNEQFFGPGTRLTVL.

This clonotype was observed a few times. The chain recombines TRBV6-5 with TRBJ1-2; 7 nucleotides align to TRBD1. The CDR3 consists of 14 residues. Germline CDR1 MNHEY, CDR2 SVGAGI. V lost 2 bases to trimming and J lost 8 bases; unmatched junction nucleotides: 8. CDR3 sequence (DNA): TGTGCCAGCAGTTACGACAGGGACGGGAGAGGCTACACCTTC. Translating gives CASSYDRDGRGYTF.

This clonotype was counted between two and nine times. The chain employs TRBV6-5 and TRBJ1-6; no reliable D call. This CDR3 region has 18 residues. V dropped 0 bases and J dropped 9 bases, with 21 bases sitting between them. Germline V gene sequence: CDR1 MNHEY, CDR2 SVGAGI. The CDR3 loop is CASSYSIPLTPPGSPLHF. DNA for the CDR3: TGTGCCAGCAGTTACTCGATTCCTTTAACCCCTCCGGGTTCACCCCTCCACTTT.

The chain is built from TRBV7-9 and TRBJ2-3; maybe TRBD2 (6 bases). CDR1 and CDR2 from the germline V gene are SEHNR and FQNEAQ (reference sequence). The V and J ends lost 5 bases and 1 base respectively, with 16 bases between them. The CDR3 consists of 16 residues. This chain's CDR3 is CASSPRWGVRTDTQYF. The CDR3 region has the DNA TGTGCCAGCAGCCCGAGATGGGGGGTCCGCACAGATACGCAGTATTTT.

The V call is TRBV4-1, the J call TRBJ2-1; TRBD2 agrees at 7 bases. Trimming at V came to 3 bases and at J to 6 bases, leaving 11 bases not matched to a gene. CDR1 and CDR2 (germline): MGHRA, YSYEKL. The CDR3 sequence is 16 residues long. DNA for the CDR3: TGCGCCAGCAGCCATGGACTAGGCGGCACCCTCAATGAGCAGTTCTTC. Translation: CASSHGLGGTLNEQFF.

The chain is built from TRBV6-1 and TRBJ1-2; no clear D. V lost 6 bases and J 2 bases, leaving 10 bases between the germline ends. CDR3 length: 13 amino acids. Germline V lookup: CDR1 MNHNS, CDR2 SASEGT. In nucleotides, the CDR3 is TGTGCCAGCAGCGCCGGGATAAACTATGGCTACACCTTC. It yields the protein CASSAGINYGYTF.

The sample holds a few counts of this clonotype. The CDR3, as DNA: TGTGCCAGCAGTTACTCGACCGACGGGCTCGATAACTATGGCTACACCTTC. Its protein is CASSYSTDGLDNYGYTF. V and J are TRBV6-5 and TRBJ1-2, with D uncertain. V was shortened by 0 bases and J by 1 base, with 15 bases between the two germline ends. Germline values: CDR1 MNHEY, CDR2 SVGAGI. This CDR3 contains 17 residues.

J is TRBJ2-7 and V is TRBV7-2; D ambiguous. The V gene's germline CDR1 is SGHTA and CDR2 FQGNSA. The CDR3 contains 15 residues. The V and J ends lost 1 base and 0 bases respectively, with 10 bases between them. This CDR3 is CASSLVGSTSYEQYF. CDR3 nucleotide sequence: TGTGCCAGCAGCTTAGTAGGCAGTACCTCCTACGAGCAGTACTTC.

This clonotype was seen only once. The CDR3 protein is CASSYTSSSTDTQYF. The CDR3 nucleotides read TGTGCCAGCAGCTACACATCGTCTAGCACAGATACGCAGTATTTT. The V call is TRBV7-2, the J call TRBJ2-3, with D unresolved. Germline V gene sequence: CDR1 SGHTA, CDR2 FQGNSA. This CDR3 is built from 15 residues. Trimming shortened V by 4 bases and J by 0 bases, and 11 bases separated the two germline ends.

The sample holds a few counts of this clonotype. The rearrangement uses TRBV10-3 and TRBJ1-2; tentatively, D is TRBD1 (6 bases). Germline CDR1 reads ENHRY; CDR2 reads SYGVKD. The CDR3 loop spans 13 amino acids. Trimming cost V 6 bases and J 0 bases, with 8 bases left between them. DNA of the CDR3: TGTGCCATCAGGGAGGGGGCTAACTATGGCTACACCTTC. Its protein product is CAIREGANYGYTF.

The genes are TRBV28 and TRBJ2-1; D gene unclear. Trimming pared 5 bases from V and 2 bases from J, leaving 16 bases between. Germline lookup yields CDR1 MDHEN and CDR2 SYDVKM. The CDR3 spans 16 residues. In DNA form, the CDR3 reads TGTGCCAGCAGTCCTTTACATTTGGTTACCTACAATGAGCAGTTCTTC. It yields the protein CASSPLHLVTYNEQFF.

The chain has TRBV18 and TRBJ1-6, with 9 bases identical to TRBD1. Germline lookup yields CDR1 KGHSH and CDR2 LQKENI. Losses at the gene ends were 4 bases for V and 10 bases for J; bases not matched to a gene: 11. The CDR3 loop spans 16 amino acids. The CDR3 region is CASSRDRTGATSPLHF. DNA of the CDR3: TGTGCCAGCTCACGAGACCGGACAGGGGCCACGTCACCCCTCCACTTT.

This clonotype occurred a few times. The rearrangement uses TRBV2 and TRBJ1-2, with D unresolved. Per the germline V gene, CDR1 is SNHLY and CDR2 is FYNNEI. There are 15 residues in the CDR3. Trimming pared 0 bases from V and 4 bases from J, leaving 12 bases between. CDR3 region: CASSEARGIGYGYTF. Written as DNA, the CDR3 is TGTGCCAGCAGTGAAGCGCGAGGCATCGGCTATGGCTACACCTTC.

The chain has TRBV19 and TRBJ2-7, with D possibly matching TRBD1 (6 bases). This CDR3 has 13 amino acids. The V gene's germline CDR1 is LNHDA and CDR2 SQIVND (reference sequence). Trimming took off 6 bases at V and 2 bases at J, with 11 bases between the two ends. CDR3 sequence: CASSLQGTYEQYF. The CDR3 coding sequence is TGTGCCAGTAGCTTACAGGGCACCTACGAGCAGTACTTC. The full variable domain, with the rest looked up from reference TRBV19 and TRBJ2-7, is DGGITQSPKYLFRKEGQNVTLSCEQNLNHDAMYWYRQDPGQGLRLIYYSQIVNDFQKGDIAEGYSVSREKKESFPLTVTSAQKNPTAFYLCASSLQGTYEQYFGPGTRLTVT.

This clonotype occurred a few times. The chain combines TRBV7-2 with TRBJ2-7, with D perhaps matching TRBD2 (5 bases). This CDR3 comprises 15 residues. V was clipped by 5 bases and J by 2 bases, with 16 bases between them. Germline CDR1 is SGHTA and CDR2 is FQGNSA. The CDR3 DNA is TGTGCCAGCAGCCCCCGGGCAAGCGGACCCTACGAGCAGTACTTC. It translates to CASSPRASGPYEQYF.

The chain carries TRBV7-2 and TRBJ1-1; TRBD1 is a possible D gene (5 bases). The V and J ends lost 3 bases and 6 bases respectively, with 26 bases between them. Germline V CDR1 and CDR2: SGHTA, FQGNSA. This CDR3 contains 18 residues. CDR3 nucleotides: TGTGCCAGCAGCTTTAGGAGAGGGGCAGCGCGGAGGTCCCCTGAAGCTTTCTTT. Translation: CASSFRRGAARRSPEAFF. The variable domain in full, with the rest retrieved from reference TRBV7-2 and TRBJ1-1, is GAGVSQSPSNKVTEKGKDVELRCDPISGHTALYWYRQSLGQGLEFLIYFQGNSAPDKSGLPSDRFSAERTGGSVSTLTIQRTQQEDSAVYLCASSFRRGAARRSPEAFFGQGTRLTVV.

The rearrangement uses TRBV18 and TRBJ1-2, with a tentative D call TRBD1 (6 bases). CDR1 and CDR2 (germline): KGHSH, LQKENI. V was trimmed by 6 bases and J by 2 bases, leaving 10 bases between them. This CDR3 spans 13 amino acids. The CDR3: CASSDSRNYGYTF. CDR3 bases: TGTGCCAGCTCGGACAGCAGAAACTATGGCTACACCTTC.

The chain uses TRBV20-1 and TRBJ1-5; TRBD1 is a possible D gene (6 bases). With 4 bases removed from V and 11 bases from J, the gap between germline ends came to 12 bases. Germline V CDR1 and CDR2: DFQATT, SNEGSKA (reference sequence). This CDR3 region has 11 residues. In DNA form, the CDR3 reads TGCAGTGCTACACAGGGTGTCGCCCAGCATTTT. It specifies CSATQGVAQHF.